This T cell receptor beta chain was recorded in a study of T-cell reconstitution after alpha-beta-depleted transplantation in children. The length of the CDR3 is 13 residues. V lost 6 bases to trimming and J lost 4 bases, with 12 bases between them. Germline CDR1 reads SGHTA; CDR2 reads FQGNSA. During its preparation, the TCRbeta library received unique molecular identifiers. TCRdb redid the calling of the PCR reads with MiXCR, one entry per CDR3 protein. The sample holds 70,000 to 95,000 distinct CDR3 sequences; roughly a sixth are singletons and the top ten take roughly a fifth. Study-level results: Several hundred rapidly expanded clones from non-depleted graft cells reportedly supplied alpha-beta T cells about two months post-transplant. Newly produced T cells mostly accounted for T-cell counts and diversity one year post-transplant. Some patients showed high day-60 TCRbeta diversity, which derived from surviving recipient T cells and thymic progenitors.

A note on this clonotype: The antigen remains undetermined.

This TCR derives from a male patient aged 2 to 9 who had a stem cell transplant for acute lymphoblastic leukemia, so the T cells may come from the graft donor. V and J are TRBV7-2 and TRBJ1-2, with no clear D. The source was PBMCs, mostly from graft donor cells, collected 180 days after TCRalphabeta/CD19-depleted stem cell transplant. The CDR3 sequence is CASSMTGVYGYTF. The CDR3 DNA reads TGTGCCAGCAGTATGACCGGAGTCTATGGCTACACCTTC.